The 10 T cell receptor beta chains in this list originate from one sample, sequenced in a study of shared clonotypes between healthy human individuals. The table came from immunoSEQ multiplex PCR; TCRdb's copy has only in-frame clones and leaves some out. The sample lists approximately 330,000 clones, over 70% occurring once. Sequencing input: memory CD4+ T cells sorted from blood. Subset denoted: CD45RA-negative fraction. The receptors stem from a man aged 25-45 years in good health.

The chain is built from TRBV7-9 and TRBJ2-7; D may be TRBD2 (6 bases). This CDR3 has 13 amino acids. Per the germline V gene, CDR1 is SEHNR and CDR2 is FQNEAQ (reference sequence). Trimming took off 5 bases at V and 7 bases at J, with 15 bases between the two ends. The CDR3 coding sequence is TGTGCCAGCAGCGCGGGACGGTTATTAGAGCAGTACTTC. It translates to CASSAGRLLEQYF.

J is TRBJ2-5 and V is TRBV2; D is uncertain. The V gene lost 6 bases and the J gene lost 2 bases, with 7 bases spanning the gap. The CDR3 length is 12 residues. Germline CDR1 is SNHLY and CDR2 is FYNNEI. The DNA of the CDR3 is TGTGCCAGCAGACCCCAGCAAGAGACCCAGTACTTC. Its translation is CASRPQQETQYF.

J is TRBJ1-4 and V is TRBV5-1; D gene ambiguous. Germline V gene data show CDR1 as SGHRS and CDR2 as YFSETQ. With 1 base removed from V and 3 bases from J, the gap between germline ends came to 10 bases. The CDR3 length is 15 residues. Here the CDR3 DNA reads TGCGCCAGCAGCTTGTTGGCCCGATCTAATGAAAAACTGTTTTTT. Amino acid sequence: CASSLLARSNEKLFF.

The chain joins TRBV2 to TRBJ2-3; TRBD1 aligns across 7 bases. This CDR3 contains 14 residues. The J segment lost 1 base and the V segment lost 8 bases, leaving 6 bases of the junction unmatched. CDR1 is SNHLY and CDR2 is FYNNEI in the germline V gene. The CDR3 protein is CASGRDSGTDTQYF. The CDR3, as DNA: TGTGCCAGCGGACGGGACAGCGGCACAGATACGCAGTATTTT.

The J gene is TRBJ1-6, the V gene TRBV5-4; D is ambiguous. Germline V lookup: CDR1 SGHNT, CDR2 YYREEE (reference sequence). The CDR3 loop spans 13 amino acids. Trimming pared 4 bases from V and 10 bases from J, leaving 12 bases between. CDR3 in DNA: TGTGCCAGCAGCCCCCGGGGAAGATCACCCCTCCACTTT. It yields the protein CASSPRGRSPLHF.

This sequence joins TRBV27 and TRBJ2-5; D might be TRBD2 (6 bases). This CDR3 is 13 amino acids long. The V and J ends lost 2 bases and 6 bases respectively, with 10 bases between them. Germline CDR1 is MNHEY and CDR2 is SMNVEV (reference sequence). The CDR3 loop is CASSLGRDQTQYF. DNA for the CDR3: TGTGCCAGCAGTTTAGGGCGGGACCAGACCCAGTACTTC.

This clone was seen only a few times. The rearrangement links TRBV15 to TRBJ2-7, with D unclear. Trimming took off 0 bases at V and 5 bases at J, with 11 bases between the two ends. The CDR3 spans 14 residues. Germline V gene sequence: CDR1 LNHNV, CDR2 YYDKDF (reference sequence). For the CDR3, the DNA is TGTGCCACCAGCAGAGATAATAGGCCACACGAGCAGTACTTC. This codes for CATSRDNRPHEQYF.

This sequence joins TRBV29-1 and TRBJ2-3; possibly TRBD2 for D (6 bases). This CDR3 has 15 residues. Deletions cut 4 bases from V and 1 base from J, with 15 bases between. In germline, CDR1 is SQVTM, CDR2 ANQGSEA. CDR3 nucleotides: TGCAGCGTTGGTGATGCAGGGACTCGCACAGATACGCAGTATTTT. Protein: CSVGDAGTRTDTQYF.

This clone was detected only a few times. DNA for the CDR3: TGCGCCAGCAGCTTGGCGGGGGTCACCGGGGAGCTGTTTTTT. Amino acid sequence: CASSLAGVTGELFF. This chain connects TRBV5-1 to TRBJ2-2, with a possible D match to TRBD2 (6 bases). The germline V gene encodes CDR1 SGHRS and CDR2 YFSETQ. V gave up 0 bases and J gave up 4 bases, with 7 bases separating them. CDR3 size: 14 residues.

J is TRBJ2-5 and V is TRBV5-1; D possibly corresponds to TRBD2 (6 bases). The CDR3 runs 14 residues. V dropped 4 bases and J dropped 2 bases, with 12 bases sitting between them. Germline assignment: CDR1 SGHRS and CDR2 YFSETQ. The CDR3 spells CASSAGTEQETQYF. As DNA, the CDR3 is TGCGCCAGCAGCGCGGGGACTGAACAAGAGACCCAGTACTTC.